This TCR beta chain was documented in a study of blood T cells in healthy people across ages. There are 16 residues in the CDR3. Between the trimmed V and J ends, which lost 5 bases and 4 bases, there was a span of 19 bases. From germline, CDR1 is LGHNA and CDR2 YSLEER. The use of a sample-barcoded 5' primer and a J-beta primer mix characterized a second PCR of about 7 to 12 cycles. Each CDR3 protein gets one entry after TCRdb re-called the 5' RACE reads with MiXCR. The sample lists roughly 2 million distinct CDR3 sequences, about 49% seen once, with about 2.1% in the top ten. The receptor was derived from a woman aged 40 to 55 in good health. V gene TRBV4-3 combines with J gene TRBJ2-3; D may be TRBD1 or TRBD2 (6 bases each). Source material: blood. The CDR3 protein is CASSMGGRGGADTQYF. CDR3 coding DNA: TGCGCCAGCAGCATGGGGGGCAGGGGAGGCGCAGATACGCAGTATTTT.